This TCR beta chain was sequenced in a study of OX40 agonist ivuxolimab in advanced cancers. Notes on the research overall: Ivuxolimab was a fully human IgG2 agonistic monoclonal antibody targeting the costimulatory receptor OX40 (CD134). The point of sequencing TCRbeta in the periphery was to test whether ivuxolimab changed TCR sequence diversity and drove clonal T-cell expansion. Three dose-escalation patients achieved partial responses, one with hepatocellular carcinoma and two with cutaneous melanoma. A male proportion of almost 85% and a mean age of approximately 55 years, ranging from roughly 20 to 80, were recorded for the dose-escalation cohort. Patients were allowed to have had prior anti-PD-1, anti-PD-L1 or anti-CTLA-4 therapy, and roughly 40% of the dose-escalation patients had previously received checkpoint inhibitors. The paper reports the monotherapy dose-escalation portion (N = 52 patients) of the phase I ivuxolimab trial. Among the roughly 52 dose-escalation patients, about 20 had hepatocellular carcinoma, approximately 15 melanoma, 9 renal cell carcinoma and 9 head and neck cancer. Intravenous ivuxolimab was administered to patients every 2 weeks at six dose levels: 0.01, 0.1, 0.3, 1.5, 3 and 10 mg/kg. General conclusions and limits of the study: At doses of 0.1 to 3.0 mg/kg, clonal expansion of both CD4+ and CD8+ blood T cells was observed from baseline to week 6. Low levels of normalized T-cell clonal expansion were also seen in some nonresponding patients. In the 0.1-3.0 mg/kg groups, partial responders had among the lowest normalized peripheral clonal expansion, particularly in CD8+ T cells. After ivuxolimab, expanded clones were on average more numerous among CD8+ T cells than among CD4+ T cells. Antigen specificity was not determined for the clonally expanded peripheral T cells.

Patients with autoimmune disease history or receiving systemic immunosuppression were excluded from the trial. Peripheral blood for TCR sequencing was drawn from every dose cohort at baseline, at cycle 4 day 1 and at cycle 7 day 1. The samples were drawn from a first-in-human, open-label, multicenter phase I dose-escalation trial of ivuxolimab. Adults with locally advanced or metastatic head and neck squamous cell, hepatocellular, melanoma or renal cell carcinoma were enrolled in the trial. Before TCR sequencing, CD4+ T cells and CD8+ T cells from peripheral blood were sorted into separate populations. For sequencing of the TCRbeta CDR3 region, genomic DNA was extracted from the sorted cells. TCRbeta CDR3 regions were sequenced using the immunoSEQ Assay. TCRdb stores this immuneACCESS table with in-frame sequences only. Part of the clones is absent; in the studies checked, under half of the shortfall reflects unresolved V genes, and no reason is known for the rest. The sample table records roughly 70,000 clones; about four fifths of these occur just once. Around 6.7% of the sample lies in the top ten.

This clone occurred a few times. There is no known antigen for this receptor. It has no much larger one-base neighbor in the sample; base qualities were not kept. From a lookup of the germline V gene, CDR1 and CDR2 are SNHLY and FYNNEI. The CDR3 runs 14 amino acids, cysteine and phenylalanine included. Solely the CDR3 DNA is kept, with 42 bases framed from the first base. V lost 9 bases and J lost 1 base; the stretch between them is 10 bases long. The chain uses TRBV2 and TRBJ2-6, with TRBD1 as a weak D call on 5 bases. This TCR was recovered from an adult with an advanced solid tumor such as melanoma, head and neck, liver or kidney cancer. Here the sequenced sample was CD4+ or CD8+ T cells sorted from blood, taken in a trial of the OX40 agonist ivuxolimab. CDR3 loop: CASTDTSGANVLTF. Here is the DNA: TGTGCCAGTACGGACACTTCTGGGGCCAACGTCCTGACTTTC.